This T cell receptor beta chain is drawn from a study of T-cell reconstitution after alpha-beta-depleted transplantation in children. Construction of the TCRbeta library involved unique molecular identifiers. A single record per CDR3 protein comes from TCRdb applying MiXCR to the PCR reads. The sample has around 800,000 distinct CDR3 sequences, less than 20% seen once. Trimming removed 3 bases at V and 12 bases at J, with 12 bases between. The CDR3 contains 11 residues. In germline, CDR1 is DFQATT, CDR2 SNEGSKA (reference sequence). This clonotype was detected many times. This chain links TRBV20-1 with TRBJ2-1; no definite D call. Specimen: PBMCs, mostly from graft donor cells, collected 360 days after TCRalphabeta/CD19-depleted stem cell transplant. The receptor was isolated from a male patient younger than 18 who had a stem cell transplant for acute lymphoblastic leukemia, so the T cells may come from the graft donor. The CDR3 region is CSAREGYGQFF. CDR3 bases: TGCAGTGCTAGGGAAGGGTATGGGCAGTTCTTC.